A single sample gave rise to the 15 T cell receptor beta chains below, sequenced in a study of low-dose radiotherapy and immunotherapy resistance in tumors. First-strand cDNA relied on TRAV- and TRBV-specific primers spanning alpha and beta chains. Using a constant-region primer together with a V-primer adapter, TCRs were subjected to around 20 PCR cycles of amplification. Each CDR3 protein is one row after TCRdb ran MiXCR on the reads. The sample carries some 57,000 distinct CDR3 sequences, around 27% recorded once. Time point described: before trial treatment. The input for sequencing was PBMCs, taken before treatment. The receptor source for this set is a male donor with prostate cancer.

There are many counts of this clonotype. The chain uses TRBV21-1 and TRBJ1-5; TRBD1, the D gene given by the table, was not confirmed from the DNA. TRBV21-1 is marked as a pseudogene. The CDR3 length is 20 residues. Written as DNA, the CDR3 is TGTGCCAGCAGCAAAGAAAAACAGGGGAGCTTCATGAGCTGCAATCAGCCCCAGCATTTT. Translation gives CASSKEKQGSFMSCNQPQHF.

This clonotype was counted at least ten times. J is TRBJ2-1 and V is TRBV13; TRBD2 agrees at 12 bases. After removal of 2 bases from V and 9 bases from J, the junction contained 2 bases not matched to a gene. This CDR3 has 14 residues. Germline-derived CDR1 and CDR2 are PRHDT and FYEKMQ (reference sequence). The CDR3, as DNA: TGTGCCAGCAGCTTAACTAGCGGGGGGACTGAGCAGTTCTTC. Amino acids: CASSLTSGGTEQFF.

This clonotype was picked up many times. This chain uses TRBV5-5 with TRBJ2-2; weak D call: TRBD2 (5 bases). The CDR3 consists of 15 residues. Trimming stripped 1 base from V and 1 base from J, with 8 bases between. In germline, CDR1 is SGHKS, CDR2 YYEKEE (reference sequence). The CDR3: CASSLIALNTGELFF. For the CDR3, the DNA is TGTGCCAGCAGCTTGATAGCGTTGAACACCGGGGAGCTGTTTTTT.

The chain couples TRBV14 to TRBJ2-3; tentatively, D is TRBD2 (5 bases). The ends were cut back, 1 base at V and 4 bases at J, with 12 bases in the middle. This CDR3 spans 15 amino acids. CDR1 and CDR2 (germline): SGHDN, FVKESK. DNA for the CDR3: TGTGCCAGCAGCCAAGTTAGAGGAGGCGCAGATACGCAGTATTTT. Translating gives CASSQVRGGADTQYF.

The chain links TRBV10-3 to TRBJ2-7; unclear D gene. Trimming shortened V by 6 bases and J by 0 bases, and 15 bases separated the two germline ends. This CDR3 has 15 residues. Per germline, CDR1 ENHRY and CDR2 SYGVKD. CDR3 sequence: CAIRRADRSSYEQYF. The CDR3 DNA follows: TGTGCCATCAGACGAGCTGACCGGAGCTCCTACGAGCAGTACTTC.

This clonotype has ten or more counts. The chain is built from TRBV5-8 and TRBJ2-2; tentatively, D is TRBD1 or TRBD2 (6 bases each). This CDR3 has 18 amino acids. V lost 2 bases and J lost 5, with 22 bases in between. The germline V gene encodes CDR1 SGHTS and CDR2 YDEGEE. The chain's CDR3 is CASSFRFGGRSWTGELFF. The CDR3 bases are TGTGCCAGCAGCTTTAGGTTCGGGGGCAGGTCATGGACCGGGGAGCTGTTTTTT.

This clonotype has at least ten counts. This chain uses TRBV15 with TRBJ2-7; the match to TRBD1 covers 8 bases. CDR3 length equals 14 residues. The germline CDR1 and CDR2 sequences are LNHNV and YYDKDF (reference sequence). V dropped 0 bases and J dropped 5; count of bases not matched to a gene: 3. The CDR3 coding sequence is TGTGCCACCAGCAGAGATAGGACAGGGAACGAGCAGTACTTC. This codes for CATSRDRTGNEQYF.

In this sample, this clonotype turned up many times. The chain employs TRBV7-8 and TRBJ1-1; no definite D call. CDR1 SGHVS and CDR2 FQNEAQ come from the germline V gene. The CDR3 runs 14 residues. V dropped 3 bases and J dropped 5 bases, with 13 bases sitting between them. Here the CDR3 reads CASSLGTRGTEAFF. The CDR3, as DNA: TGTGCCAGCAGCTTGGGAACCCGAGGAACTGAAGCTTTCTTT.

Ten or more counts support this clonotype. The gene calls are TRBV23-1 and TRBJ2-3; D ambiguous. TRBV23-1 falls under the ORF class, with uncertain function. V lost 0 bases and J lost 5, with 3 bases in between. This CDR3 spans 12 amino acids. CDR3: CASSQSLDTQYF. The CDR3 DNA sequence: TGCGCCAGCAGTCAATCCTTAGATACGCAGTATTTT.

This clonotype was detected many times. This chain connects TRBV7-9 to TRBJ2-2; the D is unclear. Trimming removed 1 base at V and 4 bases at J, with 7 bases between. CDR3 size: 14 residues. Germline V gives CDR1 SEHNR, CDR2 FQNEAQ (reference sequence). The CDR3 DNA reads TGTGCCAGCAGCTTAGACAGCTCCACCGGGGAGCTGTTTTTT. Encoded protein: CASSLDSSTGELFF.

In this sample, this clonotype turned up a few times. CDR3 DNA sequence: TGTGCCAGCAGCCGAAGACTAGCCGGGTACGAGCAGTACTTC. Translation gives CASSRRLAGYEQYF. The V and J genes are TRBV11-3 and TRBJ2-7; 7 nucleotides match TRBD2. The CDR3 is 14 residues long. Germline CDR1 reads SGHNT; CDR2 reads YENEEA. Trimming at V came to 5 bases and at J to 4 bases, leaving 8 bases not matched to a gene. Filled out from reference TRBV11-3 and TRBJ2-7, the complete variable domain reads EAGVVQSPRYKIIEKKQPVAFWCNPISGHNTLYWYLQNLGQGPELLIRYENEEAVDDSQLPKDRFSAERLKGVDSTLKIQPAELGDSAVYLCASSRRLAGYEQYFGPGTRLTVT.

V is TRBV15 and J is TRBJ2-2, with D perhaps matching TRBD1 (5 bases). This CDR3 comprises 15 residues. V shed 5 bases and J shed 0 bases, with 10 bases lying between them. CDR1 is LNHNV and CDR2 is YYDKDF in the germline V gene (reference sequence). The CDR3 DNA follows: TGTGCCACCAGCCGAAGGGGCGCGAACACCGGGGAGCTGTTTTTT. This gives the protein CATSRRGANTGELFF.

This clonotype was counted ten times or more. The chain joins TRBV7-9 to TRBJ1-4; TRBD1 agrees at 7 bases. After removal of 5 bases from V and 7 bases from J, the junction contained 10 bases not matched to a gene. CDR3 length equals 15 residues. Germline V gene data show CDR1 as SEHNR and CDR2 as FQNEAQ (reference sequence). CDR3 sequence (DNA): TGTGCCAGCAGCGCCCAAGAGGGGGCCGGTGAAAAACTGTTTTTT. Its protein product is CASSAQEGAGEKLFF.

This clonotype appeared many times. The gene calls are TRBV4-1 and TRBJ2-2, with TRBD2 identical over 7 bases. The germline CDR1 and CDR2 sequences are MGHRA and YSYEKL. CDR3 length: 15 amino acids. V was clipped by 0 bases and J by 4 bases; unmatched bases: 2. The CDR3 nucleotides read TGCGCCAGCAGCCAAGAGGGACTACTCACCGGGGAGCTGTTTTTT. Translation gives CASSQEGLLTGELFF.

Ten or more counts support this clonotype. The chain has TRBV30 and TRBJ1-5; no clear D gene. The germline gives CDR1 GTSNPN, CDR2 SVGIG (reference sequence). With 3 bases removed from V and 7 bases from J, the gap between germline ends came to 16 bases. The CDR3 runs 14 residues. The CDR3 DNA is TGTGCCTGGAGCGACTTGAAGGGCGGACAGCCCCAGCATTTT. It encodes CAWSDLKGGQPQHF.